This T cell receptor (beta chain) derives from a study of blood T cell repertoires in COVID-19. As for the study in general: COVID-19 samples collected from the United States, Italy and Spain covered acute and convalescent phases. PBMCs, B-cell-depleted T cells, or T cells provided the cDNA or gDNA that made up the material.

Per the original methods: Amplifying reference gene primers gave estimates of nucleated cell counts. Profiled with immunoSEQ multiplex PCR; TCRdb holds only in-frame clones, not every one. The V and J calls and clone size are taken from that table; D and trimming were inferred from the DNA. Of about 370,000 clones in the sample, roughly 90% were seen once. Trimming removed 1 base from V and 10 bases from J, with 15 bases in between. CDR1 is LGHNA, CDR2 YSLEER, per germline. This CDR3 has 14 amino acids. This sequence was found in a woman in her twenties or thirties with COVID-19, enrolled during active disease. Source material: peripheral blood. J is TRBJ2-3 and V is TRBV4-3; perhaps TRBD2 as D (6 bases). CDR3 residues: CASSQAGGLAAQYF. CDR3 in DNA: TGCGCCAGCAGCCAAGCCGGGGGTCTCGCTGCGCAGTATTTT.